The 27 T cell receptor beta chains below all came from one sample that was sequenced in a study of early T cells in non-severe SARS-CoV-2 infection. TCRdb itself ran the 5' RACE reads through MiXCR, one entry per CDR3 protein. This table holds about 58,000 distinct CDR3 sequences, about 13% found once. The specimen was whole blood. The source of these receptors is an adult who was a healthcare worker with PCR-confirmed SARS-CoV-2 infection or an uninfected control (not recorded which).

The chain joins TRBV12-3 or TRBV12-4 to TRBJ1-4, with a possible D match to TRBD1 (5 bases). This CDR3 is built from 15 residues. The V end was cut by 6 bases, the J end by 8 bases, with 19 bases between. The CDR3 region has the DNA TGTGCCAGCAGCCCCGCGGGACCCTACCGGGAAAAACTGTTTTTT. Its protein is CASSPAGPYREKLFF.

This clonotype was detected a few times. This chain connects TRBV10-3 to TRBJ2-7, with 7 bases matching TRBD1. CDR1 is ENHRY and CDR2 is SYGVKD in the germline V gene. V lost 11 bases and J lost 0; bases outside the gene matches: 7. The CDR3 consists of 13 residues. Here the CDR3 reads CAVRDSNSYEQYF. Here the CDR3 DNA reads TGTGCCGTCCGGGACAGTAACTCCTACGAGCAGTACTTC.

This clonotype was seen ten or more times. This chain's CDR3 is CASSMGQGARVLQPQHF. In DNA, the CDR3 is TGTGCCAGTAGTATGGGACAGGGGGCGCGAGTCTTACAGCCCCAGCATTTT. The rearrangement uses TRBV19 and TRBJ1-5; TRBD1 aligns across 12 bases. The V segment lost 3 bases and the J segment 7 bases; nucleotides outside the gene matches: 10. The CDR3 runs 17 residues. Per the germline V gene, CDR1 is LNHDA and CDR2 is SQIVND (reference sequence).

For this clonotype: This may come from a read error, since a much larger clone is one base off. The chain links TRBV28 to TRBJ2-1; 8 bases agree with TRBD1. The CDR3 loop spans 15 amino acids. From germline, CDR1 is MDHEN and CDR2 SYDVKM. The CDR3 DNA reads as TGTGCCAGCAGTCCCGGGACAGGAGACTACAGTGAGCAGTTCTTC. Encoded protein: CASSPGTGDYSEQFF.

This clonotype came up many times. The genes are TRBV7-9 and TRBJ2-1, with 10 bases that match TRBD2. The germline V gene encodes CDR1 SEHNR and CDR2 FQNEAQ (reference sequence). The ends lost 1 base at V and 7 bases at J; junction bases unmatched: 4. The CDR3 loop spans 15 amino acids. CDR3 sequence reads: CASSLGSGRLNEQFF. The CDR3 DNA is TGTGCCAGCAGCTTAGGTAGCGGGAGGCTGAATGAGCAGTTCTTC.

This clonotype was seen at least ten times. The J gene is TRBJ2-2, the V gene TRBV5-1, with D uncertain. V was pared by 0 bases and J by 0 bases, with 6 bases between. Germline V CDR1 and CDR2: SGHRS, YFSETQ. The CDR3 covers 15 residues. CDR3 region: CASSLGHTNTGELFF. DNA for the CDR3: TGCGCCAGCAGCTTGGGACACACGAACACCGGGGAGCTGTTTTTT.

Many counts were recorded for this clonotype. The CDR3 DNA follows: TGTGCCAGCAGCCTAGAAGAACCTAGCGGGACCGCGAACACCGGGGAGCTGTTTTTT. Protein: CASSLEEPSGTANTGELFF. The chain joins TRBV7-6 to TRBJ2-2; 9 bases align to TRBD2. Looked up from germline, CDR1 is SGHVS and CDR2 is FNYEAQ. This CDR3 region has 19 residues. The V segment lost 5 bases and the J segment 0 bases; nucleotides outside the gene matches: 13.

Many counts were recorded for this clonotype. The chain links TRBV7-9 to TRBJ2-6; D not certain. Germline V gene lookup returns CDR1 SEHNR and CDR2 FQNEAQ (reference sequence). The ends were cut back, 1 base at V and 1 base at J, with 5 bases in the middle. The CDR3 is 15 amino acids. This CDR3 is CASSLVESGANVLTF. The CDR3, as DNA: TGTGCCAGCAGCTTAGTCGAGTCTGGGGCCAACGTCCTGACTTTC.

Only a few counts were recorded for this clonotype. The CDR3 loop reads CASSETGVFSYEQYF. Here the CDR3 DNA reads TGTGCCAGCAGTGAAACAGGGGTCTTTTCCTACGAGCAGTACTTC. V usage is TRBV6-1 and J usage is TRBJ2-7; 7 bases agree with TRBD1. V was pared by 2 bases and J by 1 base, with 5 bases of the junction left unmatched. The CDR3 consists of 15 residues. Germline loops: CDR1 MNHNS, CDR2 SASEGT.

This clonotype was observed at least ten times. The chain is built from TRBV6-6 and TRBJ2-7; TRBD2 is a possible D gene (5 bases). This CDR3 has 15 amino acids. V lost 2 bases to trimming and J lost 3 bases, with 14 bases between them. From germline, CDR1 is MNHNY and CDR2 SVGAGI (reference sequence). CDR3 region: CASSYASGPSYEQYF. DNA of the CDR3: TGTGCCAGCAGTTACGCGAGCGGTCCGAGCTACGAGCAGTACTTC.

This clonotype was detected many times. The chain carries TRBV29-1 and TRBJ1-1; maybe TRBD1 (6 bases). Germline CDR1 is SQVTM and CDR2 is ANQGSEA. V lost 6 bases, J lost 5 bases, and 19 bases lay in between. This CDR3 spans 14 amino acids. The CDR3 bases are TGCAGCGTGCGAAACAGGGCCAGGGAAACTGAAGCTTTCTTT. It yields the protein CSVRNRARETEAFF. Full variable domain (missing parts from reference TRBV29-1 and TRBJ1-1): SAVISQKPSRDICQRGTSLTIQCQVDSQVTMMFWYRQQPGQSLTLIATANQGSEATYESGFVIDKFPISRPNLTFSTLTVSNMSPEDSSIYLCSVRNRARETEAFFGQGTRLTVV.

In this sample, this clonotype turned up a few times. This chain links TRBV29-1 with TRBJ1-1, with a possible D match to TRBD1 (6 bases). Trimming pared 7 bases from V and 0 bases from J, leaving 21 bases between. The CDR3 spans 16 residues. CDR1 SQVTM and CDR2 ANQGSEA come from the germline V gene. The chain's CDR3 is CSAGGPADILNTEAFF. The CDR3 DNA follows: TGCAGCGCCGGGGGCCCGGCGGACATATTGAACACTGAAGCTTTCTTT.

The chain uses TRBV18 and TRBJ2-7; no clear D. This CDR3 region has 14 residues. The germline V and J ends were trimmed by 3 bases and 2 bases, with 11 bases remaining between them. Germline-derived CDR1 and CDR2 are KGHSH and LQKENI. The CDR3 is CASSPSVQAYEQYF. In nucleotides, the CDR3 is TGTGCCAGCTCACCCTCGGTTCAGGCCTACGAGCAGTACTTC.

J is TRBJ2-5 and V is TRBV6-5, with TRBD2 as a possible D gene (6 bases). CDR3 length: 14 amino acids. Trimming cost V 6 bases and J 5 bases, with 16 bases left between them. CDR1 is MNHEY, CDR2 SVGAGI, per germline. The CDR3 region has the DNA TGTGCCAGCAGCTACACGGCTAGCGCTGAGACCCAGTACTTC. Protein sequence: CASSYTASAETQYF.

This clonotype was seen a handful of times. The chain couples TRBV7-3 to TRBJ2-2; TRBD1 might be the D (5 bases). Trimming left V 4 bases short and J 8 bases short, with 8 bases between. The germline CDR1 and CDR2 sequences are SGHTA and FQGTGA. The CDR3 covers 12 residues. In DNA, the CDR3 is TGTGCCAGCAGCTCGCCAGGGGGGGAGCTGTTTTTT. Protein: CASSSPGGELFF.

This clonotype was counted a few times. Written as DNA, the CDR3 is TGCAGTGCTAGACGACTACCTCAAGAGACCCAGTACTTC. It translates to CSARRLPQETQYF. The chain has TRBV20-1 and TRBJ2-5, with D possibly matching TRBD2 (5 bases). Germline CDR1 DFQATT, CDR2 SNEGSKA (reference sequence). There are 13 residues in the CDR3. V was cut by 2 bases and J by 2 bases, with 9 bases left in between.

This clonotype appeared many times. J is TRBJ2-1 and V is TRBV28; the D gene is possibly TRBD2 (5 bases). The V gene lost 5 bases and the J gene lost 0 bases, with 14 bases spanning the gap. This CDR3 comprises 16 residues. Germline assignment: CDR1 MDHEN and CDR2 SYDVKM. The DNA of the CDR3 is TGTGCCAGCAGTCAGAGGGTGGATAGCTCCTACAATGAGCAGTTCTTC. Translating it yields CASSQRVDSSYNEQFF.

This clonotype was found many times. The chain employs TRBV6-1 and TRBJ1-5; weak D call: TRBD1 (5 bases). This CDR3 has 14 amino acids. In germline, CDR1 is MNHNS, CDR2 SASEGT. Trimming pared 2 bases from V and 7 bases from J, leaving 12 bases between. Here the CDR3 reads CASSEMKGTQPQHF. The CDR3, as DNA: TGTGCCAGCAGTGAAATGAAAGGGACCCAGCCCCAGCATTTT.

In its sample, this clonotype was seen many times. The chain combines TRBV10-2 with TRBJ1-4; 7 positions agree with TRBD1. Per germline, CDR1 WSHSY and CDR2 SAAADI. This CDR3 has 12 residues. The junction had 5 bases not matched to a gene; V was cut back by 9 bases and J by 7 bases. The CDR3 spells CASGQGGEKLFF. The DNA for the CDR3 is TGCGCCAGTGGTCAGGGGGGTGAAAAACTGTTTTTT.

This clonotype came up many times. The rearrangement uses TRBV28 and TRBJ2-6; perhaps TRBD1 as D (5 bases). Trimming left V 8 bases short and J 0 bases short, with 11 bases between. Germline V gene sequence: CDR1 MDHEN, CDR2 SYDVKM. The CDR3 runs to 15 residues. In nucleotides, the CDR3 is TGTGCCAGCGCGAGACAGACCTCTGGGGCCAACGTCCTGACTTTC. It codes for CASARQTSGANVLTF.

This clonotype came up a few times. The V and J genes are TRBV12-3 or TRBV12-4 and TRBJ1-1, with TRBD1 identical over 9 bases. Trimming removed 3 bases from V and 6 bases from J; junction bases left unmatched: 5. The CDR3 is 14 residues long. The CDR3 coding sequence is TGTGCCAGCAGTTTTGGGACAGGGTCGGCTGAAGCTTTCTTT. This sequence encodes CASSFGTGSAEAFF.

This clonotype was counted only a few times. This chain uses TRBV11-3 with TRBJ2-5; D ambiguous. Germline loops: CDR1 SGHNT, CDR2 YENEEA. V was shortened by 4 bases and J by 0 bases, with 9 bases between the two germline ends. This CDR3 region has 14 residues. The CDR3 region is CASSSFADQETQYF. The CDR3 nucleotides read TGTGCCAGCAGCTCGTTCGCGGACCAAGAGACCCAGTACTTC.

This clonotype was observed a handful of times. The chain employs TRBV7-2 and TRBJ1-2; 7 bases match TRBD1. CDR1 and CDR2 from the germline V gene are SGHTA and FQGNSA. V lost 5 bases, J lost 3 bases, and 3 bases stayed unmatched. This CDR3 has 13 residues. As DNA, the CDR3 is TGTGCCAGCAGCCCAGGGACAGACTATGGCTACACCTTC. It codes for CASSPGTDYGYTF. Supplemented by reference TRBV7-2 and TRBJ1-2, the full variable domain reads GAGVSQSPSNKVTEKGKDVELRCDPISGHTALYWYRQSLGQGLEFLIYFQGNSAPDKSGLPSDRFSAERTGGSVSTLTIQRTQQEDSAVYLCASSPGTDYGYTFGSGTRLTVV.

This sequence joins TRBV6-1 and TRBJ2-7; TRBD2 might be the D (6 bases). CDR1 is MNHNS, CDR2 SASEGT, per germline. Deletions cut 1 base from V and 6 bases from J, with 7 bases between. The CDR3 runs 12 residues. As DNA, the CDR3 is TGTGCCAGCAGTGAAGTGGGGGGCGAGCAGTACTTC. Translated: CASSEVGGEQYF.

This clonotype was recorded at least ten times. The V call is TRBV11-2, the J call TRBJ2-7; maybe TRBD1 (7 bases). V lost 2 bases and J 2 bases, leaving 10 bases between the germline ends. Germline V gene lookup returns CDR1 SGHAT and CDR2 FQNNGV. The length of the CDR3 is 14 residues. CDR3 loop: CASSLWRGPYEQYF. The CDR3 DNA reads TGTGCCAGCAGCTTATGGAGGGGGCCCTACGAGCAGTACTTC.

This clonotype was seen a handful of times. CDR3 nucleotides: TGCAGTGCTAGATCAGGGAGATTCGGTACTGAAGCTTTCTTT. Protein product: CSARSGRFGTEAFF. The rearrangement links TRBV20-1 to TRBJ1-1, with a weak D call TRBD1 (5 bases). Germline values: CDR1 DFQATT, CDR2 SNEGSKA (reference sequence). V lost 2 bases, J lost 5 bases, and 15 bases lay in between. This CDR3 is 14 amino acids long.

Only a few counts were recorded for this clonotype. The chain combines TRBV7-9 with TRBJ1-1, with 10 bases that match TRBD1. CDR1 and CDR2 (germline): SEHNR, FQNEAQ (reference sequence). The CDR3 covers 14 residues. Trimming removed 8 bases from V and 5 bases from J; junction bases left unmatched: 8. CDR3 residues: CASLRQGAGTEAFF. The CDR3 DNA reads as TGTGCCAGCTTACGACAGGGGGCAGGTACTGAAGCTTTCTTT.